Presented here are 5 T cell receptor beta chains from one specimen sequenced in a study of CD8 T cells in Susac syndrome. Random hexamers primed reverse transcription of roughly 0.45 to 1 ug RNA. TCRdb re-derived calls from the immunoSEQ multiplex PCR reads in MiXCR, one entry per CDR3 protein. The sample records about 180,000 distinct CDR3 sequences, about 93% being singletons. Material for sequencing was CD4+ T cells from PBMCs. The receptor source for this set is a human donor with Susac syndrome.

The count of this clonotype is one. CDR3 in DNA: TGTGCCAGCAGCCTAGTAGTGGGGGCCAGAGAGACCCAGTACTTC. Amino acids: CASSLVVGARETQYF. V and J are TRBV11-2 and TRBJ2-5; TRBD1 might be the D (6 bases). Per the germline V gene, CDR1 is SGHAT and CDR2 is FQNNGV. V lost 5 bases to trimming and J lost 4 bases, with 17 bases between them. The CDR3 sequence is 15 residues long.

This chain joins TRBV29-1 and TRBJ2-1; 9 positions agree with TRBD2. There are 13 residues in the CDR3. J gave up 8 bases and V 5 bases, and 7 bases lay outside the gene matches. The V gene's germline CDR1 is SQVTM and CDR2 ANQGSEA. The CDR3 here is CSVRASGIDEQFF. The CDR3 DNA reads as TGCAGCGTTCGGGCTAGCGGGATTGATGAGCAGTTCTTC.

The chain is built from TRBV7-9 and TRBJ2-7; D gene ambiguous. V was shortened by 1 base and J by 4 bases, with 11 bases between the two germline ends. Germline V CDR1 and CDR2: SEHNR, FQNEAQ (reference sequence). The CDR3 consists of 14 residues. The CDR3 here is CASSLGLEGYEQYF. The CDR3 DNA sequence: TGTGCCAGCAGCTTAGGTCTAGAAGGTTACGAGCAGTACTTC.

CDR3 in DNA: TGCAGCTCCGCTAGACAGGGGACCTACAATGAGCAGTTCTTC. Encoded protein: CSSARQGTYNEQFF. V gene TRBV29-1 combines with J gene TRBJ2-1; TRBD1 aligns across 8 bases. This CDR3 has 14 residues. After removal of 8 bases from V and 2 bases from J, the junction contained 8 bases not matched to a gene. Germline V lookup: CDR1 SQVTM, CDR2 ANQGSEA.

This chain joins TRBV15 and TRBJ1-1; D is ambiguous. V was trimmed by 1 base and J by 5 bases, leaving 8 bases between them. The CDR3 consists of 13 residues. CDR1 and CDR2 (germline): LNHNV, YYDKDF (reference sequence). The CDR3 protein is CATSRGKGTEAFF. The CDR3 DNA follows: TGTGCCACCAGCAGAGGTAAGGGTACTGAAGCTTTCTTT.